This T cell receptor beta chain was obtained from a study of shared clonotypes between healthy human individuals. Comments on this clone: Its cognate antigen is unknown.

The CDR3 consists of 15 residues. Study observations and caveats: Blood was the sole source, and tissue repertoires probably differ.

PBMC DNA, left unsorted, was sequenced on ten immunoSEQ deep assay plates. Here immunoSEQ multiplex PCR was the method, and the copy in TCRdb shows in-frame clones only, minus some. Among about 560,000 clones listed, roughly 79% were seen once. This chain connects TRBV21-1 to TRBJ1-4; the table's TRBD1 call for D was not verified on the DNA. TRBV21-1 is recorded as a pseudogene. Sequenced input: PBMCs. This TCR derives from a woman aged 40 to 49 in good health. Some clones in this sample may be carry-over from other donors' samples. The CDR3 sequence is CASSNHRGLVEKLFF. CDR3 in DNA: TGTGCCAGCAGCAATCACAGGGGGCTTGTGGAAAAACTGTTTTTT.